One sample yielded the 26 T cell receptor beta chains listed below, sequenced in a study of T cells after yellow fever vaccination. One entry per CDR3 protein, called by TCRdb with MiXCR from the 5' RACE reads. The sample contains about 340,000 distinct CDR3 sequences, 8.7% of which appear only once. Specimen: PBMCs, collected on the day of the first yellow fever vaccination. The receptors were sampled from a young man who received the YFV17D yellow fever vaccine.

This clonotype was seen only a few times. This chain joins TRBV29-1 and TRBJ2-5; 7 nucleotides line up with TRBD1. Germline lookup yields CDR1 SQVTM and CDR2 ANQGSEA. The CDR3 contains 12 residues. Losses at the gene ends were 5 bases for V and 4 bases for J; bases not matched to a gene: 4. The CDR3 coding sequence is TGCAGCGTTTTAGAGGGGGCAGAGACCCAGTACTTC. Protein: CSVLEGAETQYF. Complete variable domain (other parts from reference TRBV29-1 and TRBJ2-5): SAVISQKPSRDICQRGTSLTIQCQVDSQVTMMFWYRQQPGQSLTLIATANQGSEATYESGFVIDKFPISRPNLTFSTLTVSNMSPEDSSIYLCSVLEGAETQYFGPGTRLLVL.

This clonotype has a count of ten or more. This chain joins TRBV4-3 and TRBJ1-2, with a tentative D call TRBD1 (6 bases). Deletions cut 0 bases from V and 3 bases from J, with 8 bases between. The CDR3 consists of 14 residues. The germline V gene has CDR1 LGHNA and CDR2 YSLEER. CDR3 sequence reads: CASSQDWGHYGYTF. The CDR3 coding sequence is TGCGCCAGCAGCCAAGATTGGGGGCACTATGGCTACACCTTC.

In this sample, this clonotype turned up a few times. The chain combines TRBV5-6 with TRBJ1-2; D is possibly TRBD1 (5 bases). The CDR3 extends over 17 amino acids. V was shortened by 3 bases and J by 8 bases, with 26 bases between the two germline ends. The germline gives CDR1 SGHDT, CDR2 YYEEEE. The CDR3 reads CASSWSYPGVGRDGYTF. The CDR3 DNA follows: TGTGCCAGCAGCTGGAGCTATCCGGGCGTTGGTAGGGACGGCTACACCTTC.

The table lists this clonotype with a few counts. The rearrangement joins TRBV5-1 to TRBJ2-1, with D possibly being TRBD1 (5 bases). Trimming removed 1 base at V and 0 bases at J, with 11 bases between. In germline, CDR1 is SGHRS, CDR2 YFSETQ. CDR3 length: 16 amino acids. The CDR3 spells CASSLFTGGSYNEQFF. The CDR3 coding sequence is TGCGCCAGCAGCTTGTTCACAGGCGGCTCCTACAATGAGCAGTTCTTC.

The CDR3 nucleotides are TGTGCCAGTAGTATCAGGGCGACAGGAGGCTACGAGCAGTACTTC. Its translation is CASSIRATGGYEQYF. The chain uses TRBV19 and TRBJ2-7; tentatively, D is TRBD1 (6 bases). Germline CDR1 is LNHDA and CDR2 is SQIVND (reference sequence). This CDR3 is 15 amino acids long. Trimming shortened V by 3 bases and J by 3 bases, and 15 bases separated the two germline ends.

This clonotype was picked up a small number of times. The V and J genes are TRBV27 and TRBJ1-1; 7 bases map to TRBD1. The CDR3 is 15 amino acids. The trim removed 5 bases at V and 3 bases at J, leaving 9 bases unmatched. Germline lookup yields CDR1 MNHEY and CDR2 SMNVEV (reference sequence). CDR3 coding DNA: TGTGCCAGCAGTGCCCCAGGGGGGGCGGACACTGAAGCTTTCTTT. Translated, it gives CASSAPGGADTEAFF.

This clonotype was recorded a few times. The chain carries TRBV28 and TRBJ1-4, with a tentative D call TRBD1 (6 bases). The CDR3 is made up of 17 amino acids. The V gene lost 3 bases and the J gene lost 6 bases, with 20 bases spanning the gap. Germline V gene lookup returns CDR1 MDHEN and CDR2 SYDVKM. CDR3 sequence reads: CASSLGRWGAGDEKLFF. The CDR3 bases are TGTGCCAGCAGTTTGGGAAGGTGGGGGGCCGGGGATGAAAAACTGTTTTTT.

This clonotype came up once. V is TRBV20-1 and J is TRBJ2-3; 9 bases agree with TRBD2. J was trimmed by 3 bases and V by 4 bases; bases with no gene match: 8. Germline V gives CDR1 DFQATT, CDR2 SNEGSKA (reference sequence). The CDR3 extends over 15 amino acids. Written as DNA, the CDR3 is TGCAGTGCTACCGTTAGCGGGGGATGGACAGATACGCAGTATTTT. Protein: CSATVSGGWTDTQYF.

The chain links TRBV7-3 to TRBJ2-5; tentatively, D is TRBD2 (5 bases). The CDR3 has 13 residues. Deletions cut 4 bases from V and 5 bases from J, with 11 bases between. CDR1 is SGHTA, CDR2 FQGTGA, per germline. As DNA, the CDR3 is TGTGCCAGCAGCTCCAGTCCGGGGGAGACCCAGTACTTC. It translates to CASSSSPGETQYF.

Details on this clonotype: One end of the junction fails to match germline, which may point to a read error. The V gene is TRBV10-3, the J gene TRBJ2-3; 7 nucleotides match TRBD2. The CDR3 totals 14 residues. The germline V gene has CDR1 ENHRY and CDR2 SYGVKD. In DNA, the CDR3 is TGTGCCACCCAAGGGAGAATTGGGGGGGATAAGCAGTATTTT. Protein product: CATQGRIGGDKQYF.

Only a few counts were recorded for this clonotype. The rearrangement joins TRBV5-1 to TRBJ2-5; D ambiguous. V was cut by 5 bases and J by 4 bases, with 15 bases left in between. Germline V gene sequence: CDR1 SGHRS, CDR2 YFSETQ. The CDR3 totals 14 residues. CDR3 residues: CASSSGQPRETQYF. The CDR3 DNA is TGCGCCAGCAGTTCCGGGCAGCCCCGAGAGACCCAGTACTTC.

The V call is TRBV14, the J call TRBJ2-1; D remains unclear. V was clipped by 4 bases and J by 6 bases, with 10 bases between them. The V gene's germline CDR1 is SGHDN and CDR2 FVKESK. The CDR3 length is 13 residues. CDR3: CASSRSTGNEQFF. CDR3 DNA: TGTGCCAGCAGCCGCAGCACGGGCAATGAGCAGTTCTTC.

CDR3 residues: CASSQAGYTTDTQYF. CDR3 bases: TGCGCCAGCAGCCAAGCGGGGTACACAACAGATACGCAGTATTTT. The chain is built from TRBV4-3 and TRBJ2-3; perhaps TRBD2 as D (5 bases). V was cut by 1 base and J by 3 bases, with 11 bases left in between. This CDR3 has 15 amino acids. Germline V lookup: CDR1 LGHNA, CDR2 YSLEER.

The CDR3 nucleotides are TGTGCCAGCAGCTTATCTTCTAGGAATGAGCAGTTCTTC. It yields the protein CASSLSSRNEQFF. The V and J genes are TRBV7-9 and TRBJ2-1, with D uncertain. Looked up from germline, CDR1 is SEHNR and CDR2 is FQNEAQ (reference sequence). The CDR3 sequence is 13 residues long. V was cut by 2 bases and J by 7 bases, with 9 bases left in between.

The V and J genes are TRBV20-1 and TRBJ1-1, with 8 positions matching TRBD1. CDR1 and CDR2 from the germline V gene are DFQATT and SNEGSKA (reference sequence). CDR3 length: 12 residues. J was trimmed by 6 bases and V by 6 bases; bases with no gene match: 6. The CDR3 coding sequence is TGCAGTGCCCCCGGACAGGGAGCTGAAGCTTTCTTT. Translation: CSAPGQGAEAFF.

Only a few counts were recorded for this clonotype. This chain connects TRBV5-1 to TRBJ1-4; 10 nucleotides agree with TRBD1. Germline trimming cut 0 bases from V and 1 base from J; bases unmatched to any gene: 3. This CDR3 is 17 amino acids long. Germline V CDR1 and CDR2: SGHRS, YFSETQ. The CDR3 loop is CASSLGQGARTNEKLFF. DNA of the CDR3: TGCGCCAGCAGCTTGGGACAGGGGGCGAGAACTAATGAAAAACTGTTTTTT. Based on the CDR3 plus reference TRBV5-1 and TRBJ1-4, the full variable domain is KAGVTQTPRYLIKTRGQQVTLSCSPISGHRSVSWYQQTPGQGLQFLFEYFSETQRNKGNFPGRFSGRQFSNSRSEMNVSTLELGDSALYLCASSLGQGARTNEKLFFGSGTQLSVL.

The DNA of the CDR3 is TGTGCCAGCAGCCAAGATCTAGCTGGCACTGAAGCTTTCTTT. It yields the protein CASSQDLAGTEAFF. The genes are TRBV4-2 and TRBJ1-1; D gene ambiguous. The CDR3 sequence is 14 residues long. V lost 0 bases, J lost 4 bases, and 9 bases lay in between. From germline, CDR1 is LGHNA and CDR2 YNFKEQ.

This clonotype was observed a handful of times. V and J are TRBV5-6 and TRBJ1-3; a possible D gene is TRBD1 (5 bases). Trimming took 4 bases from V and 7 from J, leaving 15 bases between them. The germline V gene encodes CDR1 SGHDT and CDR2 YYEEEE. This CDR3 comprises 14 residues. CDR3 DNA sequence: TGTGCCAGCAGCCGCACCCGCCCAGGGAACACCATATATTTT. Protein sequence: CASSRTRPGNTIYF. Based on the CDR3 plus reference TRBV5-6 and TRBJ1-3, the full variable domain is DAGVTQSPTHLIKTRGQQVTLRCSPKSGHDTVSWYQQALGQGPQFIFQYYEEEERQRGNFPDRFSGHQFPNYSSELNVNALLLGDSALYLCASSRTRPGNTIYFGEGSWLTVV.

In this sample, this clonotype turned up a few times. In nucleotides, the CDR3 is TGTGCCAGCAGCTTACTATACTCGGGACAGGGGTACAATGAGCAGTTCTTC. Protein: CASSLLYSGQGYNEQFF. V gene TRBV11-2 combines with J gene TRBJ2-1, with 10 bases that match TRBD1. Germline loops: CDR1 SGHAT, CDR2 FQNNGV. V was clipped by 2 bases and J by 4 bases; unmatched bases: 8. This CDR3 region has 17 residues.

The rearrangement uses TRBV12-3 or TRBV12-4 and TRBJ1-1; no definite D call. The CDR3 is 12 amino acids. V lost 6 bases and J lost 8, with 13 bases in between. The CDR3: CASSARAREAFF. In DNA form, the CDR3 reads TGTGCCAGCAGCGCCCGCGCGCGCGAAGCTTTCTTT.

J is TRBJ2-2 and V is TRBV7-7; D gene ambiguous. V was clipped by 3 bases and J by 3 bases, with 8 bases between them. Germline loops: CDR1 SSHAT, CDR2 FNYEAQ (reference sequence). There are 14 residues in the CDR3. The CDR3 sequence is CASSFNQDTGELFF. The DNA for the CDR3 is TGTGCCAGCAGCTTTAACCAGGACACCGGGGAGCTGTTTTTT. Drawing the rest from reference TRBV7-7 and TRBJ2-2, the complete variable domain is GAGVSQSPRYKVTKRGQDVTLRCDPISSHATLYWYQQALGQGPEFLTYFNYEAQPDKSGLPSDRFSAERPEGSISTLTIQRTEQRDSAMYRCASSFNQDTGELFFGEGSRLTVL.

This clonotype was counted ten times or more. The chain uses TRBV5-5 and TRBJ2-7; D is undetermined. This CDR3 spans 13 amino acids. From germline, CDR1 is SGHKS and CDR2 YYEKEE (reference sequence). Trimming stripped 0 bases from V and 3 bases from J, with 7 bases between. CDR3 in amino acids: CASSLEAVYEQYF. Written as DNA, the CDR3 is TGTGCCAGCAGCTTGGAAGCAGTCTACGAGCAGTACTTC. The full variable domain, in which reference TRBV5-5 and TRBJ2-7 provide the parts outside the CDR3, is DAGVTQSPTHLIKTRGQQVTLRCSPISGHKSVSWYQQVLGQGPQFIFQYYEKEERGRGNFPDRFSARQFPNYSSELNVNALLLGDSALYLCASSLEAVYEQYFGPGTRLTVT.

This clonotype was counted many times. The J gene is TRBJ2-7, the V gene TRBV25-1, with TRBD2 as a possible D gene (6 bases). The CDR3 totals 14 residues. Between the trimmed V and J ends, which lost 2 bases and 1 base, there was a span of 9 bases. CDR1 and CDR2 (germline): MGHDK, SYGVNS. CDR3 region: CASSEGGASYEQYF. The CDR3, as DNA: TGTGCCAGCAGTGAAGGAGGGGCGTCCTACGAGCAGTACTTC.

This clonotype was seen a handful of times. The chain is built from TRBV5-1 and TRBJ2-2, with no clear D. Trimming stripped 2 bases from V and 1 base from J, with 6 bases between. The CDR3 runs to 14 residues. Looked up from germline, CDR1 is SGHRS and CDR2 is YFSETQ. In nucleotides, the CDR3 is TGCGCCAGCAGCTTTTTTTGGAACACCGGGGAGCTGTTTTTT. As protein: CASSFFWNTGELFF.

The V gene is TRBV5-1, the J gene TRBJ2-1; TRBD1 matches at 9 bases. Germline V CDR1 and CDR2: SGHRS, YFSETQ. The V and J ends lost 3 bases and 4 bases, in that order; junction bases with no gene match: 5. This CDR3 is 15 amino acids long. The CDR3 region has the DNA TGCGCCAGCAGCTGGGGACAGGGCCTTTACAATGAGCAGTTCTTC. As protein: CASSWGQGLYNEQFF.

This clonotype was counted between two and nine times. The gene calls are TRBV5-1 and TRBJ1-2; D is undetermined. V dropped 0 bases and J dropped 0 bases, with 9 bases sitting between them. Germline-derived CDR1 and CDR2 are SGHRS and YFSETQ. There are 15 residues in the CDR3. The CDR3 loop reads CASSLALGSNYGYTF. CDR3 nucleotide sequence: TGCGCCAGCAGCTTGGCCCTAGGATCTAACTATGGCTACACCTTC.